The clone carrying this T cell receptor beta chain was seen only a few times. V lost 1 base, J lost 4 bases, and 5 bases lay in between. Germline V gene sequence: CDR1 SGHKS, CDR2 YYEKEE (reference sequence). This CDR3 is 12 amino acids long. The entry originates in a study of T cells after yellow fever vaccination. Study at large: Low-cell-number fractions were prepared with SMART-Seq v4 Ultra Low Input.

TCRdb reanalysed the 5' RACE reads using MiXCR and keeps one entry per CDR3 protein. This repertoire shows approximately 260,000 distinct CDR3 sequences, about 5.2% found once; its top ten account for more than 3%. The sequence came from a man between 18 and 35 years old who received the YFV17D yellow fever vaccine. This sequence joins TRBV5-5 and TRBJ1-2; D is uncertain. Specimen: CD4+ T cells sorted from PBMCs, collected on the day of the yellow fever booster vaccination. The CDR3 spells CASSLMGYGYTF. The CDR3 DNA follows: TGTGCCAGCAGCTTGATGGGCTATGGCTACACCTTC.